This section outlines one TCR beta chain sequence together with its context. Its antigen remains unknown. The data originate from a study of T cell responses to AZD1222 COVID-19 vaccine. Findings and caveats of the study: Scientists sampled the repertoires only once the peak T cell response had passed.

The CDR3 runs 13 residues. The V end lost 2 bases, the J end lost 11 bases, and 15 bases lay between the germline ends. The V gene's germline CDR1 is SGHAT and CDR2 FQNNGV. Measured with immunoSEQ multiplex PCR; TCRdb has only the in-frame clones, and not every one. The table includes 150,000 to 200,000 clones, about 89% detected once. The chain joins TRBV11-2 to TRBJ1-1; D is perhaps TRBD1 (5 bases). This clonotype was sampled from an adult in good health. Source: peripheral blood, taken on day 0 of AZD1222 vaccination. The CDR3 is CASSLRWGFEAFF. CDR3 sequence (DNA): TGTGCCAGCAGCTTAAGGTGGGGCTTTGAGGCTTTCTTT.